This TCR beta chain originates from a study of blood T cells in healthy people across ages. As concerns this clonotype: Its antigen is not identified.

This CDR3 is built from 15 residues. Germline CDR1 reads MNHEY; CDR2 reads SVGEGT. Together with a sample-barcoded 5' primer, a J-beta primer mix was included in a second PCR lasting about 6 to 12 cycles. All samples yielded 3 million or more CDR3-containing paired-end reads. MiXCR was run by TCRdb on the 5' RACE reads, yielding one entry per CDR3 protein. The sample holds about 1.5 million distinct CDR3 sequences, 35% to 45% seen once. Study-wide findings and caveats: Both naive CD4+ cell counts and diversity were greater in long-lived donors than in aged donors. Samples with more naive T cells showed higher observed beta diversity. A roughly linear age-dependent decrease characterized TCR beta diversity per million T cells.

The clonotype comes from a woman younger than 30 in good health. Specimen: blood. This chain uses TRBV6-2 or TRBV6-3 with TRBJ2-1, with 9 positions matching TRBD2. The J call is uncertain, as TRBJ2-7 better fits the DNA end. The DNA for the CDR3 is TGTGCCAGCTCGCGACTAGCGGCCCCCTACAATGAGCAGTACTTC. Protein sequence: CASSRLAAPYNEQYF.